What follows are 2 T cell receptor beta chains derived from one specimen sequenced in a study of PD-1 blockade in classical Hodgkin lymphoma. Time point denoted: cycle 4 day 1 (C4D1), after 6 weeks of nivolumab. Relapse was seen in all patients after autologous stem cell transplantation, and brentuximab vedotin exposure was variable. The CD4+ T cells used were purified from thawed PBMCs through magnetic negative selection. Sequenced by immunoSEQ multiplex PCR; TCRdb stores in-frame clones only, minus some. The table shows fewer than 30,000 clones, with roughly 80% occurring only once. Sequences were derived from CD4+ T cells from blood, sampled before the fourth cycle of nivolumab. These receptors all stem from a human donor with classical Hodgkin lymphoma.

The rearrangement links TRBV28 to TRBJ1-1; 9 bases are shared with TRBD1. V was pared by 6 bases and J by 8 bases, with 10 bases of the junction left unmatched. The length of the CDR3 is 14 residues. CDR1 is MDHEN, CDR2 SYDVKM, per germline. The DNA of the CDR3 is TGTGCCAGCAGATGGGACAGGGTGGGAGGGGAAGCTTTCTTT. Translated: CASRWDRVGGEAFF.

The chain's CDR3 is CASSRSPGKNIQYF. The CDR3 coding sequence is TGTGCCAGCAGCCGGAGTCCCGGCAAAAACATTCAGTACTTC. This chain connects TRBV28 to TRBJ2-4; D uncertain. V lost 6 bases and J 3 bases, leaving 12 bases between the germline ends. CDR3 length: 14 residues. Germline loops: CDR1 MDHEN, CDR2 SYDVKM.